This is a list of T cell receptor beta chains from one sample in a study of CD8+ T cells in alopecia areata. This table comes from immunoSEQ multiplex PCR, and its TCRdb copy is limited to in-frame clones, with some not included. The table records thousands of clones, 64% of them present only once. The sequencing here drew on skin, taken at week 0. The receptors here all came from a human donor with alopecia areata. Both conserved end residues are part of each CDR3. The D gene is left open where the match is weak. Only part of the rows carry a size: once, few, many, or a class if the clone is expanded.

J | V | D | size | DNA | CDR3
TRBJ2-7 | TRBV4-1 | TRBD2 | few | TGCGCCAGCAGTCCAGTGCGGGAGGGCTACGAGCAGTACTTC | CASSPVREGYEQYF
TRBJ2-3 | TRBV28 | TRBD1 | - | TGTGCCAGCAGTTTTAGGACAGGGGGCAGGTCAGATACGCAGTATTTT | CASSFRTGGRSDTQYF
TRBJ2-7 | TRBV7-9 | TRBD2 | - | TGTGCCAGCAGCCGAAGCGGGAGCCACTCCTACGAGCAGTACTTC | CASSRSGSHSYEQYF
TRBJ2-3 | TRBV7-9 | - | - | TGTGCCAGCAGCTTTTCATGGGGGGCGCGGGGCACAGATACGCAGTATTTT | CASSFSWGARGTDTQYF
TRBJ2-1 | TRBV7-9 | - | - | TGTGCCAGCAGCTTATTCAGGGACAATGAGCAGTTCTTC | CASSLFRDNEQFF
TRBJ2-3 | TRBV4-1 | - | - | TGCGCCAGCAGCCAAGTTAACCTAGTCAGCACAGATACGCAGTATTTT | CASSQVNLVSTDTQYF
TRBJ1-2 | TRBV2 | - | - | TGTGCCAGCAGTGATGAGGGTCTCTCCTATGGCTACACCTTC | CASSDEGLSYGYTF
TRBJ2-7 | TRBV10-3 | - | - | TGTGCCATCAGTGATTCGGTTCAGACGGGGGACTCCTACGAGCAGTACTTC | CAISDSVQTGDSYEQYF
TRBJ2-5 | TRBV10-3 | TRBD2 | - | TGTGCCATCAGTGGGAGACTAGCGGGATACGAGACCCAGTACTTC | CAISGRLAGYETQYF
TRBJ2-1 | TRBV9 | - | - | TGTGCCAGCAGCTCAACCGGGACTCCTAACAATGAGCAGTTCTTC | CASSSTGTPNNEQFF
TRBJ2-1 | TRBV5-4 | TRBD2 | - | TGTGCCAGCAGCTTGTTTGGTCTAGCGGGAGGTCTTAGGGTAAATGAGCAGTTCTTC | CASSLFGLAGGLRVNEQFF
TRBJ2-3 | TRBV5-5 | - | - | TGTGCCAGCTACAACCGTGGGCCCTCGGATACGCAGTATTTT | CASYNRGPSDTQYF
TRBJ2-5 | TRBV5-4 | TRBD1 | once | TGTGCCAGCAGCCGGGACAGGGGGCGGCAAGAGACCCAGTACTTC | CASSRDRGRQETQYF
TRBJ2-7 | TRBV11-2 | TRBD1 | - | TGTGCCAGCAGCAGACAGGGTAACTCCTACGAGCAGTACTTC | CASSRQGNSYEQYF
TRBJ2-2 | TRBV7-2 | - | - | TGTGCCAGCAGCTTAGGGCCTGCCTACACCGGGGAGCTGTTTTTT | CASSLGPAYTGELFF
TRBJ2-1 | TRBV2 | - | - | TGTGCCAGCAGGCCCCCAGGTAGCGGCGATAGAAGCTCCTACAATGAGCAGTTCTTC | CASRPPGSGDRSSYNEQFF
TRBJ1-3 | TRBV18 | TRBD1 | - | TGTGCCAGCTCACCAGTATCGGCAGGGGGGATGGCTGGAAACACCATATATTTT | CASSPVSAGGMAGNTIYF
TRBJ2-1 | TRBV7-9 | TRBD2 | - | TGTGCCAGCAGCTTACCCACGGGACTAGCGGGAGCAGATGAGCAGTTCTTC | CASSLPTGLAGADEQFF
TRBJ2-1 | TRBV6-6 | TRBD2 | - | TGTGCCAGCAGGGGAGGGAGCTCCTACAATGAGCAGTTCTTC | CASRGGSSYNEQFF
TRBJ2-3 | TRBV6-5 | - | - | TGTGCCAGCAGTTACATGGGATCAGATACGCAGTATTTT | CASSYMGSDTQYF
TRBJ2-7 | TRBV7-8 | TRBD2 | few | TGTGCCAGCAGAACGAGGCGCGGGAGCTCCTACGAGCAGTACTTC | CASRTRRGSSYEQYF
TRBJ2-7 | TRBV23-1 | - | once | TGCGCCAGCAGTCATCGGGGATTGGGGTCGCCAGGACGATTTTACGAGCAGTACTTC | CASSHRGLGSPGRFYEQYF
TRBJ1-5 | TRBV6-9 | TRBD1 | once | TGTGCCAGCAGTTACTGGAGGACAGGGGGAGATCAGCCCCAGCATTTT | CASSYWRTGGDQPQHF
TRBJ2-7 | TRBV2 | TRBD1 | - | TGTGCCAGTTACCCGGGACAGGGAGCCCCCTACGAGCAGTACTTC | CASYPGQGAPYEQYF
TRBJ2-7 | TRBV5-6 | - | - | TGTGCCAGCAGCTTGGCGGCCTACGAGCAGTACTTC | CASSLAAYEQYF
TRBJ2-7 | TRBV6-1 | TRBD2 | - | TGTGCCAGCAGGTCCGGGACTAGCGTTCACGAGCAGTACTTC | CASRSGTSVHEQYF
TRBJ2-1 | TRBV9 | TRBD2 | few | TGTGCCAGCAGCGGGATGATAGCGGGAGAGCAGTTCTTC | CASSGMIAGEQFF
TRBJ1-2 | TRBV7-2 | - | few | TGTGCCAGCAGCTTAAGGCCGGGGGATCTCTATGGCTACACCTTC | CASSLRPGDLYGYTF
TRBJ2-3 | TRBV2 | TRBD2 | - | TGCGCCAGCAGAGAACTAGCGGGAGTGTTTAGGGATACGCAGTATTTT | CASRELAGVFRDTQYF
TRBJ1-5 | TRBV30 | - | - | TGTGCCTGGAACATAGCGGGAGGAGGAGATACGCAGCATTTT | CAWNIAGGGDTQHF
TRBJ1-1 | TRBV7-3 | - | - | TGTGCCAGCAGCTTAAGTGGACAGAACACTGAAGCTTTCTTT | CASSLSGQNTEAFF
TRBJ2-1 | TRBV5-1 | - | - | TGCGCCAGCAGCTTGGATCCGGGGTATGAGCAGTTCTTC | CASSLDPGYEQFF
TRBJ1-2 | TRBV14 | TRBD1 | - | TGTGCCAGCAGCCAAACGACAGGGGGCTACAGTGGCTATGGCTACACCTTC | CASSQTTGGYSGYGYTF
TRBJ2-1 | TRBV4-3 | TRBD1 | - | TGCGCCAGCAGCCAAGACCGACAGGGGGCGCGGAATGAGCAGTTCTTC | CASSQDRQGARNEQFF
TRBJ2-1 | TRBV2 | TRBD1 | - | TGTGCCAGCAGTGAAAGGGGGCCTGGGGGCTGGGAGTTCTTC | CASSERGPGGWEFF
TRBJ1-1 | TRBV5-5 | TRBD1 | - | TGTGCCAGCAGCCCGGGACAGGGGGACCCCACTGAAGCTTTCTTT | CASSPGQGDPTEAFF
TRBJ2-3 | TRBV4-1 | - | - | TGCGCCAGCAGCCAACTATGGGGTCTTTCAGATACGCAGTATTTT | CASSQLWGLSDTQYF
TRBJ2-2 | TRBV7-7 | TRBD2 | - | TGTGCCAGCAGCCGGACTAGCGGGACCACCGGGGAGCTGTTTTTT | CASSRTSGTTGELFF
TRBJ2-7 | TRBV29-1 | TRBD2 | once | TGCAGCGTTTGGGGGGGGACTAGCGGGAGGGCGAAATTCCAGAGCTCCTACGAGCAGTACTTC | CSVWGGTSGRAKFQSSYEQYF
TRBJ2-4 | TRBV5-6 | - | few | TGTGCCAGCAGCTTGAGACAGGGAGGGGACATTCAGTACTTC | CASSLRQGGDIQYF
TRBJ2-4 | TRBV7-9 | - | - | TGTGCCAGCAGCTCCACTCGGACAGCGGAAGAAAAAAACATTCAGTACTTC | CASSSTRTAEEKNIQYF
TRBJ2-7 | TRBV27 | TRBD1 | few | TGTGCCAGGAAAAACAGGGGGATCGACGAGCAGTACTTC | CARKNRGIDEQYF
TRBJ2-5 | TRBV7-2 | - | - | TGTGCCAGCAGCTTCGGTACAGGGCGGCGGGAGACCCAGTACTTC | CASSFGTGRRETQYF
TRBJ2-1 | TRBV29-1 | TRBD1 | - | TGCAGCGTTACCACCGGGACAGTTTACAATGAGCAGTTCTTC | CSVTTGTVYNEQFF
TRBJ1-5 | TRBV10-2 | TRBD1 | few | TGCGCCAGCAGAGCAGCAGGGGGCGGCAATCAGCCCCAGCATTTT | CASRAAGGGNQPQHF
TRBJ2-7 | TRBV2 | TRBD2 | - | TGTGCCAGCACCAACCAGGGAGGGCACGAGCAGTACTTC | CASTNQGGHEQYF
TRBJ2-7 | TRBV11-2 | - | - | TGTGCCAGCAGCTTCGAAAATTTACCCGAGCAGTACTTC | CASSFENLPEQYF
TRBJ2-7 | TRBV5-8 | TRBD1 | - | TGTGCCAGCAGCTCCGGGACAGGGCTTGACGAGCAGTACTTC | CASSSGTGLDEQYF
TRBJ2-1 | TRBV29-1 | TRBD2 | - | TGCAGCGTTGAAAGGGGGACTAGCGAGCAGTTCTTC | CSVERGTSEQFF
TRBJ2-7 | TRBV6-6 | - | - | TGTGCCAGCAGTATTACCCCGGGACCTTCCCCCTACGAGCAGTACTTC | CASSITPGPSPYEQYF
TRBJ2-1 | TRBV7-2 | - | - | TGTGCCGTCAGGGGAAAGACCTACAATGAGCAGTTCTTC | CAVRGKTYNEQFF
TRBJ2-3 | TRBV28 | - | - | TGTGCCAGCCAGACAGCCCGCGATACGCAGTATTTT | CASQTARDTQYF
TRBJ1-1 | TRBV6-5 | - | - | TGTGCCAGCAGTTCCCATGTTCCGGGCACTGAAGCTTTCTTT | CASSSHVPGTEAFF
TRBJ2-3 | TRBV30 | - | - | TGTGCCTGGAGTAAGGGGATTGGGCGCACAGATACGCAGTATTTT | CAWSKGIGRTDTQYF
TRBJ2-1 | TRBV7-6 | - | - | TGTGCCAGTTCCCGGAGTCAGGCGAGCTCCTACAATGAGCAGTTCTTC | CASSRSQASSYNEQFF